These 15 T cell receptor beta chains share one sample of origin, sequenced in a study of T cell changes during pregnancy in multiple sclerosis. Method: immunoSEQ multiplex PCR; TCRdb's copy keeps in-frame clones and lacks some. The data contain about 81,000 clones, around 95% of them singletons. The sequences come from peripheral blood, collected in the third trimester of pregnancy. The receptor set was obtained from a female donor in good health, enrolled as a control in a pregnancy study.

The chain employs TRBV7-2 and TRBJ2-7; TRBD1 is a possible D gene (5 bases). Germline CDR1 is SGHTA and CDR2 is FQGNSA. CDR3 length equals 15 residues. The V end was cut by 2 bases, the J end by 0 bases, with 11 bases between. The CDR3, as DNA: TGTGCCAGCAGCTTATCTTCAGGGTTCTCCTACGAGCAGTACTTC. Residues: CASSLSSGFSYEQYF.

The rearrangement links TRBV7-9 to TRBJ2-5, with TRBD1 matching 7 bases. Per the germline V gene, CDR1 is SEHNR and CDR2 is FQNEAQ (reference sequence). After removal of 5 bases from V and 3 bases from J, the junction contained 6 bases not matched to a gene. This CDR3 contains 14 residues. CDR3 nucleotide sequence: TGTGCCAGCAGCGCCTCGGGACAGAAAGAGACCCAGTACTTC. This sequence encodes CASSASGQKETQYF.

V usage is TRBV5-1 and J usage is TRBJ1-1; no reliable D call. CDR3 length equals 13 residues. Germline loops: CDR1 SGHRS, CDR2 YFSETQ. Trimming cost V 0 bases and J 3 bases, with 6 bases left between them. DNA for the CDR3: TGCGCCAGCAGCTTGGATATATACACTGAAGCTTTCTTT. This encodes CASSLDIYTEAFF.

J is TRBJ2-1 and V is TRBV7-2; TRBD1 matches at 11 bases. Per germline, CDR1 SGHTA and CDR2 FQGNSA. This CDR3 contains 15 residues. The V segment lost 5 bases and the J segment 3 bases; nucleotides outside the gene matches: 3. CDR3 bases: TGTGCCAGCAGCCCCGGGACAGGGGGCTACAATGAGCAGTTCTTC. As protein: CASSPGTGGYNEQFF.

The chain carries TRBV6-6 and TRBJ2-7, with 8 bases fitting TRBD1. The CDR3 length is 16 residues. The V gene end was trimmed by 6 bases and the J gene end by 1 base; junction bases not matched to a gene: 11. Germline V lookup: CDR1 MNHNY, CDR2 SVGAGI (reference sequence). The CDR3 region has the DNA TGTGCCAGCAGCCAACTACCGGGACAGGCGTCCTACGAGCAGTACTTC. Translated: CASSQLPGQASYEQYF.

The table lists this clone with a count of one. The genes are TRBV11-3 and TRBJ2-3, with D tentatively TRBD1 (5 bases). The CDR3 is made up of 16 amino acids. Germline V gene lookup returns CDR1 SGHNT and CDR2 YENEEA. Trimming took 5 bases from V and 4 from J, leaving 19 bases between them. CDR3 sequence: CASSPGYLGAPDTQYF. CDR3 bases: TGTGCCAGCAGCCCTGGATACTTAGGGGCCCCAGATACGCAGTATTTT.

V is TRBV7-9 and J is TRBJ2-1; tentatively, D is TRBD1 (6 bases). Germline-derived CDR1 and CDR2 are SEHNR and FQNEAQ (reference sequence). This CDR3 comprises 15 residues. V was trimmed by 1 base and J by 2 bases, leaving 9 bases between them. Written as DNA, the CDR3 is TGTGCCAGCAGCTTAGAGGGACACCCCTACAATGAGCAGTTCTTC. Amino acids: CASSLEGHPYNEQFF.

The V call is TRBV11-2, the J call TRBJ2-2; 7 bases align to TRBD2. CDR3 length: 16 amino acids. The germline gives CDR1 SGHAT, CDR2 FQNNGV. J gave up 6 bases and V 5 bases, and 12 bases lay outside the gene matches. This CDR3 is CASSPPGLRQSGELFF. CDR3 bases: TGTGCCAGCAGCCCTCCGGGACTAAGGCAATCCGGGGAGCTGTTTTTT.

The chain uses TRBV6-5 and TRBJ2-5; 8 bases match TRBD1. With 5 bases clipped from V and 3 bases from J, the junction kept 8 bases outside the gene matches. In germline, CDR1 is MNHEY, CDR2 SVGAGI. The CDR3 length is 15 residues. The CDR3 DNA is TGTGCCAGCAGTCGGACCTACAGGGGGGAAGAGACCCAGTACTTC. Amino acid sequence: CASSRTYRGEETQYF.

This clone was seen a single time. The J gene is TRBJ2-3, the V gene TRBV23-1; 7 bases agree with TRBD2. TRBV23-1 carries the ORF label, with uncertain function. CDR3 length: 16 residues. V gave up 8 bases and J gave up 1 base; unmatched junction bases: 12. CDR3 sequence reads: CASPFLLAEGTDTQYF. The CDR3 bases are TGCGCCAGCCCTTTCTTGCTAGCGGAAGGCACAGATACGCAGTATTTT.

The chain is built from TRBV5-1 and TRBJ2-7; 13 bases align to TRBD2. The CDR3 is 18 amino acids. Losses at the gene ends were 4 bases for V and 5 bases for J; bases not matched to a gene: 15. Germline lookup yields CDR1 SGHRS and CDR2 YFSETQ. The CDR3 DNA is TGCGCCAGCAGCCCAGGGACTAGCGGGAAAAAAGTAGTACACGAGCAGTACTTC. As protein: CASSPGTSGKKVVHEQYF.

The chain employs TRBV23-1 and TRBJ1-5; D might be TRBD1 (5 bases). TRBV23-1 is marked as an open reading frame, function uncertain. V was cut by 0 bases and J by 5 bases, with 17 bases left in between. This CDR3 is built from 17 residues. Here the CDR3 DNA reads TGCGCCAGCAGTCAATCTCCTGGGCAGGGAAGGGATCAGCCCCAGCATTTT. This encodes CASSQSPGQGRDQPQHF.

The genes are TRBV19 and TRBJ2-3, with 9 bases matching TRBD2. V lost 3 bases, J lost 9 bases, and 1 base stayed unmatched. The CDR3 contains 12 residues. CDR1 and CDR2 from the germline V gene are LNHDA and SQIVND (reference sequence). The CDR3: CASSILAGTQYF. DNA of the CDR3: TGTGCCAGTAGTATTCTAGCGGGAACGCAGTATTTT.

The chain combines TRBV20-1 with TRBJ2-5; weak D call: TRBD1 (5 bases). Trimming took 5 bases from V and 10 from J, leaving 14 bases between them. Germline CDR1 DFQATT, CDR2 SNEGSKA (reference sequence). The CDR3 has 11 amino acids. The CDR3 sequence is CSAGRQNSQYF. CDR3 nucleotides: TGCAGTGCTGGCAGACAGAATAGCCAGTACTTC.

The chain uses TRBV19 and TRBJ2-7; 7 bases fit TRBD2. Germline V gene lookup returns CDR1 LNHDA and CDR2 SQIVND (reference sequence). This CDR3 has 13 residues. V was pared by 8 bases and J by 6 bases, with 10 bases of the junction left unmatched. This chain's CDR3 is CASSTGGRIEQYF. CDR3 in DNA: TGTGCCAGTTCGACGGGCGGGAGAATCGAGCAGTACTTC.